The clone carrying this T cell receptor beta chain was observed many times. Its antigen is not known. Regions amplified from RNA transcripts were the TCR beta CDR3 regions. The HTBI primer set was used in a first-round RT-PCR of the TCR CDR3. TCRdb itself ran the multiplex PCR reads through MiXCR, one entry per CDR3 protein. The data hold about 400,000 distinct CDR3 sequences, with roughly 15% observed a single time. The sample belongs to a study of T cells in Graves' hyperthyroidism and ophthalmopathy. Study findings and constraints: Blood held most thyroid clonotypes expanded above 0.001 frequency.

Germline lookup yields CDR1 MDHEN and CDR2 SYDVKM. The CDR3 extends over 17 amino acids. Trimming took 2 bases from V and 0 from J; bases not matched to a gene: 8. Source material: blood. This TCR was sampled from a woman aged 55-75 years with Graves' ophthalmopathy. This chain joins TRBV28 and TRBJ1-1; 8 nucleotides align to TRBD1. The CDR3 sequence is CASSLNRGGGMNTEAFF. As DNA, the CDR3 is TGTGCCAGCAGTTTAAACAGGGGGGGTGGAATGAACACTGAAGCTTTCTTT. The full variable domain, completed using reference TRBV28 and TRBJ1-1, is DVKVTQSSRYLVKRTGEKVFLECVQDMDHENMFWYRQDPGLGLRLIYFSYDVKMKEKGDIPEGYSVSREKKERFSLILESASTNQTSMYLCASSLNRGGGMNTEAFFGQGTRLTVV.